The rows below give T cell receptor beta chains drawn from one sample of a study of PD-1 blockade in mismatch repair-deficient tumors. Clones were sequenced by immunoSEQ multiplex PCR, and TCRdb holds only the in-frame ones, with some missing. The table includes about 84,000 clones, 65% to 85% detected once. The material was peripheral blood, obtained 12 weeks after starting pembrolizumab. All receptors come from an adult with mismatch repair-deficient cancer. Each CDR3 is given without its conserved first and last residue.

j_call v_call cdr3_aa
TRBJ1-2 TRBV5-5 ASSPDRGLGYT
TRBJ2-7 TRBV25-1 ASSPLGASASYEQY
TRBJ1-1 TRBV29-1 SVLGQGLYTEAF
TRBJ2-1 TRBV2 ASNFLSALNEQF
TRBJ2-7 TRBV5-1 ASSSGDRDYEQY
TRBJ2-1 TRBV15 ATSLTGGNYNEQF
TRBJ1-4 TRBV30 AFSQGYDGEKLF
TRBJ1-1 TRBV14 ASSPLVGKSTEAF
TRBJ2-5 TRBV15 ATSRVYLLTETQY
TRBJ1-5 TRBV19 ASSIGSGKGQPQH
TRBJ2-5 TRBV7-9 ASSLKGMKSQETQY
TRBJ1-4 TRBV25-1 ASSEYFQAKLF
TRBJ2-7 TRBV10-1 ASRTGTEFYEQY
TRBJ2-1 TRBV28 ASNGLPSYNEQF
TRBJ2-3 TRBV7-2 ASSLGGRAMTDTQY
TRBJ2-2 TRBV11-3 ASSIAWAGNTGELF
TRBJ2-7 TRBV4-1 ASSRLGAGVPYEQY
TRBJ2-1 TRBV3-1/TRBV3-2 AIPGTSF
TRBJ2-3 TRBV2 ASSDVDLTKTDTQY
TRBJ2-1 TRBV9 ASSVRGLAGVNEQF
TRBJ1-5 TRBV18 ASSPGTGEYSNQPQH
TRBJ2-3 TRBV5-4 ASSRRLAGSRTDTQY
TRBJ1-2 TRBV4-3 ASSQEGGPLRGYT
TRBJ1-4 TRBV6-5 ASSYGMGNEKLF
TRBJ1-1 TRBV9 ASSAIQRTGLNTEAF
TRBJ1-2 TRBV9 ASSVGLGYT
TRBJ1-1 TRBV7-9 ASSTRDRGTEAF
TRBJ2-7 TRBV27 ASSHNVGLAPSYEQY
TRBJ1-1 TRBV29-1 SVESRGNTEAF
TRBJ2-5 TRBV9 ASSPQGGGETQY
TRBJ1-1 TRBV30 AGTRDSNTEAF
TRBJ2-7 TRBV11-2 ASSSKIGSYEQY
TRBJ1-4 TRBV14 ASSLGMGEKLF
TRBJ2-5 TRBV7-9 ASSLMGGKGETQY
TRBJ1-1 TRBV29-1 SAGVQANTEAF
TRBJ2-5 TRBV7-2 ASSSSGQETQY
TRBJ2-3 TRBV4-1 ASSGSFPSTDTQY
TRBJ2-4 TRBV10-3 AISETTQRRNIQY
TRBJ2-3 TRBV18 ASSPMTSGSTDTQY
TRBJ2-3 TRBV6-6 ASRRTVNTDTQY
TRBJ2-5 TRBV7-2 ASRNKRLAGGRETQY
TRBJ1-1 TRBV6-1 ASSGRQSNTEAF
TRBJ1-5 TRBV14 ASILRGQPQH
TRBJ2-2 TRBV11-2 ASSLGMGAAGELF
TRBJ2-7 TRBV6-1 ASSETSSFTSGAPYEQY
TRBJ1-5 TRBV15 ATSRDNQPQH
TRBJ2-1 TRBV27 ASSHGTYNEQF
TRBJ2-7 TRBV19 ASSIGTSGSYEQY
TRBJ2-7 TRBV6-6 ASSGTGGNHEQY
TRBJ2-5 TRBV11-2 ASSLSRDPETQY
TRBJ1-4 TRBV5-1 ASSEGPGGRNEKLF
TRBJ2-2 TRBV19 ASTETGNTGELF
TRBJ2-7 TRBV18 ASSPIGRPGGGEQY
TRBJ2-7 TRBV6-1 ASGRSSYEQY
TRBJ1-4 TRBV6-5 ASRSGGATNEKLF
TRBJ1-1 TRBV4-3 ASSQDPTGNTEAF
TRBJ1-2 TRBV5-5 ASSFRDGYT
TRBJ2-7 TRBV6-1 ASRVRDRAYEQY
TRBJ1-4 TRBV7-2 ASSYATNEKLF